This T cell receptor beta chain was found in a study of T-cell memory formation after mild COVID-19. Trimming removed 3 bases from V and 5 bases from J, with 9 bases in between. CDR1 LGHNA and CDR2 YSLEER come from the germline V gene. The length of the CDR3 is 13 residues. The authors produced TCR alpha and TCR beta cDNA libraries with sample barcodes and UMIs by 5'RACE using constant-segment primers. MiXCR, applied by TCRdb to the 5' RACE reads, yields one record per CDR3 protein. The sample lists approximately 250,000 distinct CDR3 sequences, roughly 15% occurring once. The source material was PBMCs or a T cell subset sorted from them (not recorded which). The receptor comes from a man between 18 and 35 years old who had mild COVID-19 (a few samples of this study predate the infection). Cell type and time point are not known. The genes are TRBV4-3 and TRBJ2-3; D remains unclear. CDR3 sequence reads: CASSQGYGDTQYF. CDR3 sequence (DNA): TGCGCCAGCAGCCAGGGCTATGGAGATACGCAGTATTTT.